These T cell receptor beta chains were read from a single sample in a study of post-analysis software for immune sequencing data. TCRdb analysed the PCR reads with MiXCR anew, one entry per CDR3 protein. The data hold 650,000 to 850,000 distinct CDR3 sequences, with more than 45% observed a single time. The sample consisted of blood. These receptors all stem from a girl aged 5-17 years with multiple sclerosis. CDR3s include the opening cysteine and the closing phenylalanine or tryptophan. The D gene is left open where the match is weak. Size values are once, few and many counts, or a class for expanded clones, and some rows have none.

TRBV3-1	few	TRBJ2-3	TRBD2	CASSPLLAGGLDTQYF	TGTGCCAGCAGCCCGTTACTAGCGGGAGGGCTAGATACGCAGTATTTT
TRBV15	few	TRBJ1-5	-	CATHPERGNQPQHF	TGTGCCACCCACCCCGAAAGAGGCAATCAGCCCCAGCATTTT
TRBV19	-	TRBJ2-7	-	CASPMSAESSYEQYF	TGTGCCAGTCCCATGTCAGCGGAAAGCTCCTACGAGCAGTACTTC
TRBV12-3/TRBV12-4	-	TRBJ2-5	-	CASSQDRNQLGETQYF	TGTGCCAGCAGTCAAGACAGGAACCAACTGGGGGAGACCCAGTACTTC
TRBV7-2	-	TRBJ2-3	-	CASSLDRVDTQYF	TGTGCCAGCAGCTTAGATAGGGTAGATACGCAGTATTTT
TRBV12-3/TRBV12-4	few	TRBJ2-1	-	CASSEGRNNEQFF	TGTGCCAGCAGTGAAGGGCGGAACAATGAGCAGTTCTTC
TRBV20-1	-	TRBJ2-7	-	CSAQQGLISYEQYF	TGCAGTGCCCAACAGGGCCTAATCTCCTACGAGCAGTACTTC
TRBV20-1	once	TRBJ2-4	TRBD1	CSARGQGVGKNIQYF	TGCAGTGCTAGAGGACAGGGGGTTGGCAAAAACATTCAGTACTTC
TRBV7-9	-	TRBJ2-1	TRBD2	CASSSSGLVYNEQFF	TGTGCCAGCAGCTCCTCGGGACTAGTCTACAATGAGCAGTTCTTC
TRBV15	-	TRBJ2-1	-	CATSHKVASYNEQFF	TGTGCCACCAGCCATAAGGTAGCGTCCTACAATGAGCAGTTCTTC
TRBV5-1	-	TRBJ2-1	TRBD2	CASSFSGSANEQFF	TGCGCCAGCAGCTTTAGCGGGAGTGCGAATGAGCAGTTCTTC
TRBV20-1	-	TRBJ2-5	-	CSASQGLGSVAYF	TGCAGTGCTAGCCAAGGCCTTGGGTCAGTGGCGTACTTC
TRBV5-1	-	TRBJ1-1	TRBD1	CASSWGQGATEAFF	TGCGCCAGCAGCTGGGGACAGGGGGCAACTGAAGCTTTCTTT
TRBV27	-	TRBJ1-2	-	CASSIKQGRGYTF	TGTGCCAGCAGTATCAAACAGGGTCGTGGCTACACCTTC
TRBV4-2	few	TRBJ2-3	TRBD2	CASSQDGSGGGVTDTQYF	TGTGCCAGCAGCCAAGATGGTAGCGGGGGAGGTGTGACAGATACGCAGTATTTT
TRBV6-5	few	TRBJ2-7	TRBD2	CASSYKTSGLYEQYF	TGTGCCAGCAGTTACAAGACTAGCGGGCTTTACGAGCAGTACTTC
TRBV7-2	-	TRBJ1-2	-	CASSPLSGWSGYTF	TGTGCCAGCAGCCCCCTCTCAGGGTGGAGTGGCTACACCTTC
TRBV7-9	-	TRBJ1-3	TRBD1	CASSADRGGDTIYF	TGTGCCAGCAGCGCGGACAGGGGAGGCGACACCATATATTTT
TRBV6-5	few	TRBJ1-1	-	CASSSDRNPTEAFF	TGTGCCAGCAGTTCGGACCGCAATCCCACTGAAGCTTTCTTT
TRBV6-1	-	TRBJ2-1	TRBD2	CASSAWGGGPSTYNEQFF	TGTGCCAGCAGCGCCTGGGGGGGAGGGCCTTCAACCTACAATGAGCAGTTCTTC
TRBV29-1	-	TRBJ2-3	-	CSGSGRFLDTQYF	TGCAGCGGCTCGGGGCGATTTTTGGATACGCAGTATTTT
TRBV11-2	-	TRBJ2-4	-	CASSLQVSLAKNIQYF	TGTGCCAGCAGCTTACAAGTCTCACTAGCCAAAAACATTCAGTACTTC
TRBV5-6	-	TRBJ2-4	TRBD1	CASSLRDRVREQYF	TGTGCCAGCAGCTTACGGGACAGGGTGAGAGAGCAGTACTTC
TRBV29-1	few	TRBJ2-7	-	CSVEGTPGAAYEQYF	TGCAGCGTTGAAGGGACTCCCGGGGCTGCCTACGAGCAGTACTTC
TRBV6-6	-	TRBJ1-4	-	CASSRTDKEKLFF	TGTGCCAGCAGTAGGACGGACAAGGAAAAACTGTTTTTT
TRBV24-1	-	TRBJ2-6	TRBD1	CATSDRQGDSSGANVLTF	TGTGCCACCAGTGACCGACAGGGGGACAGCTCTGGGGCCAACGTCCTGACTTTC
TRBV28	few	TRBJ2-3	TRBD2	CASSLWGGDTQYF	TGTGCCAGCAGTCTATGGGGGGGAGATACGCAGTATTTT
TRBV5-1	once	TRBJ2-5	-	CASRATGVAGQETQYF	TGCGCCAGCAGGGCTACTGGGGTGGCAGGCCAAGAGACCCAGTACTTC
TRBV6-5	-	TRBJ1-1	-	CASSYFYGQSNTEAFF	TGTGCCAGCAGTTACTTTTACGGACAGAGCAACACTGAAGCTTTCTTT
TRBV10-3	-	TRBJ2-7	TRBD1	CAIRGDREGYEQYF	TGTGCCATCAGGGGGGACAGAGAAGGCTACGAGCAGTACTTC
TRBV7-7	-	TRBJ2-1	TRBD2	CASSLSSTSGHNDEQFF	TGTGCTAGCAGCTTAAGTAGTACTAGCGGTCATAATGATGAGCAGTTCTTC
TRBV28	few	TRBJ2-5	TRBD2	CASTPGPRLAETQETQYF	TGTGCCAGCACCCCCGGCCCCCGACTAGCGGAAACCCAAGAGACCCAGTACTTC
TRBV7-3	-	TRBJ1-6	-	CASSTTGGFNSPRHF	TGTGCCAGCAGCACCACCGGGGGGTTCAATTCACCCCGCCACTTT